Sequencing of this TCR beta chain was carried out in a study of shared clonotypes between healthy human individuals (TCRdb year 2020). Background for the entire study: The cohort comprised a couple of women and three men aged 18 to 49 years. For each donor, three plates each were used for CD4 naive and CD4 memory, two plates were used for CD8 naive, and one plate was used for CD8 memory. To estimate repertoire size and how much clonotypes are shared between individuals, the study performed deep sequencing of blood TCR repertoires from about five healthy adults. To increase sequencing depth and limit assay-specific biases, TCR repertoire library preparation and sequencing were carried out by different laboratories using diverse techniques. Per donor, leukapheresis produced somewhere between about 0.8 and 9.5 billion PBMCs. Overall results and qualifications from the work: Because the study included a small number of donors, the genetic and exposure-history diversity represented was limited. Across a few donors, roughly 5.1% of naive CD4, around 3.3% of naive CD8, 2.3% of memory CD4, and roughly 0.41% of memory CD8 clonotypes were shared. Even with the large sequencing depth, rarefaction of the sorted-subset datasets indicated that sequencing was incomplete. Larger estimated clonotype richness was generally found for naive subsets than for memory subsets. Higher generation probabilities were observed for clonotypes shared by all four sorted-subset donors than for non-shared clonotypes. Pairwise subsampling led to the expectation that sequencing depth would affect the degree of clonotype sharing among donors. Sampling was restricted to blood, and TCR repertoires in tissues likely differ from the TCR repertoires found in blood.

Healthy HIV-negative adults with no recently reported acute infections or vaccinations were included as donors. Only Caucasian adults living in Nashville, Tennessee, USA were represented among the donors. CD4+ T cells were enriched by magnetic negative selection, after which naive cells were positively selected on CD45RA and the negative fraction was taken as the memory subset. Blood was collected by leukapheresis, and PBMCs were isolated by Ficoll-Histopaque density gradient centrifugation and then cryopreserved in liquid nitrogen vapor phase. Analytical flow cytometry was used to check the purity and quantity of every magnetically sorted T cell population. From each sorted fraction, genomic DNA was isolated and quantified by UV absorbance on a Nanodrop 2000c. A note on this clone: Its specific antigen is unknown. No base-level quality is on record; no much larger clone is a single base apart.

The germline V gene yields MNHEY for CDR1 and SVGAGI for CDR2. The CDR3 numbers 14 residues from cysteine through phenylalanine. The retained sequence is limited to the CDR3, 42 bases, with the frame set at the first base. The germline ends are 13 bases apart after V is trimmed by 5 bases and J by 2 bases. Using the deep immunoSEQ assay, TCR CDR3 regions were amplified from genomic DNA by multiplex PCR. Extracted genomic DNA from each cell subset was distributed evenly across all wells of several immunoSEQ 96-well plates, and each plate was treated as a replicate. For sorted subsets, 150 to 250 ng genomic DNA, equal to 25,000 to 35,000 T cell genomes, was loaded into each replicate PCR. Purified libraries were quantified with a Qubit 3.0 fluorometer, sized on a Bioanalyzer 2100, and re-quantified with the KAPA Library Quantification kit. Every immunoSEQ 96-well plate was sequenced on a separate single-read 150-cycle Illumina NextSeq 550 flow cell. As for the authors' bioinformatics: The immunoSEQ output contained only junctional sequences without quality scores, so filtering could not match that applied to full-length reads. To assign V/J genes and CDR3, sequences were annotated against IMGT germline references using PyIR, a Python wrapper for IgBLAST v1.9. Any read was removed if the V/J assignment was weak (E-value above 1e-6), the CDR3 was missing, or the read contained stop codons, out-of-frame junctions, or ambiguous translated residues. V3J clonotypes were defined as sequences sharing the same inferred V gene, J gene, and CDR3 amino acid sequence. The percentage overlap between two repertoires was calculated by dividing the number of shared unique clonotypes by the size of the smaller repertoire. Three approaches were used to assess repertoire richness: RTK rarefaction, the Chao1 estimator, and Recon v2.1 estimates of unobserved clonotypes. OLGA was used to compute generation probabilities for all TCRbeta clonotypes that the gDNA method yielded from a handful of donors. In its TCRdb copy, this immuneACCESS table keeps in-frame sequences only and misses some clones. Where compared with another copy, unresolved V genes explain less than half of these, and the others have no known cause. The DNA gave D and trimming, while V, J and clone size come from that table. The sample profile shows about 2.4 million clones; 90% to 95% of them were found once. The ten largest make up around 0.37% of the sample.

The chain employs TRBV6-5 and TRBJ2-7, with the D gene not clear enough to name. Sequencing was performed on naive CD4+ T cells from PBMCs. The sample's cell subset or site label is to be understood as: CD45RA+ positively selected. The TCR originated in a man between 18 and 29 years old in good health. Some clones in this sample may be carry-over from other donors' samples. The CDR3 has the sequence CASSRVPAPYEQYF. The DNA sequence is as follows: TGTGCCAGCAGTAGGGTCCCGGCCCCCTACGAGCAGTACTTC.